The next 31 T cell receptor beta chains were all read from a single sample in a study of lymphopenia after photon versus proton radiotherapy. Measured with immunoSEQ multiplex PCR; TCRdb has only the in-frame clones, and not every one. This table has approximately 170,000 clones, less than 90% appearing once. Sequencing used peripheral blood, obtained from a patient treated with photon-based radiotherapy. These receptors all stem from a man over 45 with gastric cancer.

V usage is TRBV5-1 and J usage is TRBJ2-1, with D perhaps TRBD1 (6 bases). The CDR3 loop spans 14 amino acids. V was cut by 6 bases and J by 2 bases, with 12 bases left in between. Germline V gene data show CDR1 as SGHRS and CDR2 as YFSETQ. The CDR3 is CASTLNRAYNEQFF. The CDR3 nucleotides are TGCGCCAGCACCCTGAACAGGGCCTACAATGAGCAGTTCTTC.

This chain joins TRBV7-2 and TRBJ2-1; D tentatively reads TRBD1 or TRBD2 (6 bases each). The germline gives CDR1 SGHTA, CDR2 FQGNSA. This CDR3 region has 13 residues. The V and J ends lost 8 bases and 7 bases respectively, with 15 bases between them. The CDR3 loop reads CASCVGGGNEQFF. The DNA for the CDR3 is TGTGCCAGCTGCGTGGGGGGCGGGAATGAGCAGTTCTTC.

The rearrangement links TRBV7-3 to TRBJ2-7; a weak D match, TRBD1 (7 bases). Between the trimmed V and J ends, which lost 5 bases and 4 bases, there was a span of 15 bases. This CDR3 is built from 14 residues. The germline gives CDR1 SGHTA, CDR2 FQGTGA. This CDR3 reads CASSPTQGGYEQYF. The CDR3 DNA is TGTGCCAGCAGCCCCACTCAGGGGGGATACGAGCAGTACTTC.

The V and J genes are TRBV14 and TRBJ2-7; TRBD2 matches 7 bases. Trimming cost V 0 bases and J 5 bases; bases outside gene matches: 10. Germline CDR1 and CDR2: SGHDN and FVKESK. This CDR3 region has 16 residues. CDR3 protein: CASSQDKAGEPDEQYF. For the CDR3, the DNA is TGTGCCAGCAGCCAAGATAAGGCGGGAGAGCCAGACGAGCAGTACTTC.

This chain joins TRBV27 and TRBJ2-3; 8 bases agree with TRBD1. There are 16 residues in the CDR3. V dropped 5 bases and J dropped 1; count of bases not matched to a gene: 8. Germline V CDR1 and CDR2: MNHEY, SMNVEV (reference sequence). The CDR3 bases are TGTGCCAGCAGTATAGGACAGGGTAGGGGCACAGATACGCAGTATTTT. It specifies CASSIGQGRGTDTQYF.

On this clone: Its ends do not fully match the called genes, so a read error is possible. The chain uses TRBV7-6 and TRBJ1-4, with TRBD1 identical over 12 bases. The CDR3 is 15 residues long. Germline V CDR1 and CDR2: SGHVS, FNYEAQ. CDR3 DNA sequence: TGTGCCAGCACCTTAGGGACAGGGGGCAGTGAAAAACTGTTTTTT. This gives the protein CASTLGTGGSEKLFF.

V usage is TRBV18 and J usage is TRBJ1-2; tentative D call: TRBD1 (5 bases). Germline CDR1 and CDR2: KGHSH and LQKENI. The CDR3 consists of 14 residues. Trimming left V 1 base short and J 0 bases short, with 6 bases between. CDR3 amino acids: CASSPQGTNYGYTF. The CDR3 nucleotides are TGTGCCAGCTCACCACAGGGGACTAACTATGGCTACACCTTC.

The gene calls are TRBV6-6 and TRBJ1-2; D is possibly TRBD1 (6 bases). Germline V gene data show CDR1 as MNHNY and CDR2 as SVGAGI (reference sequence). The CDR3 sequence is 14 residues long. Trimming stripped 4 bases from V and 8 bases from J, with 17 bases between. The CDR3 DNA reads TGTGCCAGCAGTTTCGACCTACAGGGCAGCGGCTACACCTTC. Translating it yields CASSFDLQGSGYTF.

The chain uses TRBV7-8 and TRBJ2-1, with 7 bases matching TRBD1. The V segment lost 1 base and the J segment 4 bases; nucleotides outside the gene matches: 4. This CDR3 is built from 15 residues. Germline V gene data show CDR1 as SGHVS and CDR2 as FQNEAQ. In DNA form, the CDR3 reads TGTGCCAGCAGCTTAGTACAGGGGACATACAATGAGCAGTTCTTC. Protein product: CASSLVQGTYNEQFF.

The chain uses TRBV7-2 and TRBJ2-1; 7 positions agree with TRBD1. There are 14 residues in the CDR3. Per germline, CDR1 SGHTA and CDR2 FQGNSA. V was clipped by 4 bases and J by 7 bases; unmatched bases: 7. The CDR3 here is CASSSRQGENEQFF. The CDR3 nucleotides read TGTGCCAGCAGCTCCAGACAGGGCGAGAATGAGCAGTTCTTC.

The V gene is TRBV25-1, the J gene TRBJ2-3; D is undetermined. The germline V gene encodes CDR1 MGHDK and CDR2 SYGVNS. This CDR3 region has 11 residues. Trimming left V 9 bases short and J 3 bases short, with 7 bases between. CDR3 sequence (DNA): TGTGCCAGTTCATCTACAGATACGCAGTATTTT. Translation: CASSSTDTQYF.

The chain is built from TRBV5-1 and TRBJ2-7; 10 nucleotides line up with TRBD2. CDR3 size: 14 residues. V lost 6 bases, J lost 4 bases, and 7 bases stayed unmatched. Germline V lookup: CDR1 SGHRS, CDR2 YFSETQ. CDR3 DNA: TGCGCCAGCACCTCTAGCGGGAGTGTATACGAGCAGTACTTC. As protein: CASTSSGSVYEQYF. The complete variable domain, with remaining parts taken from reference TRBV5-1 and TRBJ2-7, reads KAGVTQTPRYLIKTRGQQVTLSCSPISGHRSVSWYQQTPGQGLQFLFEYFSETQRNKGNFPGRFSGRQFSNSRSEMNVSTLELGDSALYLCASTSSGSVYEQYFGPGTRLTVT.

The chain employs TRBV14 and TRBJ2-7, with unresolved D. CDR1 is SGHDN, CDR2 FVKESK, per germline. The CDR3 contains 13 residues. V lost 0 bases to trimming and J lost 8 bases, with 11 bases between them. CDR3 amino acids: CASSQDLRAKQYF. CDR3 nucleotides: TGTGCCAGCAGCCAAGATCTTAGGGCAAAGCAGTACTTC.

The J gene is TRBJ1-1, the V gene TRBV5-1; D uncertain. The germline V and J ends were trimmed by 4 bases and 0 bases, with 10 bases remaining between them. The germline CDR1 and CDR2 sequences are SGHRS and YFSETQ. The CDR3 length is 14 residues. CDR3 DNA sequence: TGCGCCAGCAGCCCCAGTGGTCTGAACACTGAAGCTTTCTTT. This codes for CASSPSGLNTEAFF.

J is TRBJ1-4 and V is TRBV29-1; unclear D gene. This CDR3 is 14 amino acids long. Trimming shortened V by 1 base and J by 1 base, and 7 bases separated the two germline ends. Germline V gives CDR1 SQVTM, CDR2 ANQGSEA. CDR3 in DNA: TGCAGCGTTGAAGGGACCAGAACTAATGAAAAACTGTTTTTT. Translation: CSVEGTRTNEKLFF.

This clone was observed a single time. The gene calls are TRBV27 and TRBJ2-5; D unresolved. CDR3 length: 11 amino acids. The ends were cut back, 8 bases at V and 11 bases at J, with 15 bases in the middle. The germline CDR1 and CDR2 sequences are MNHEY and SMNVEV (reference sequence). CDR3 in amino acids: CASGRSESQYF. The CDR3 nucleotides are TGTGCCAGCGGTCGTTCGGAATCGCAGTACTTC.

The chain couples TRBV2 to TRBJ1-1; D is undetermined. V lost 9 bases, J lost 6 bases, and 8 bases lay in between. This CDR3 spans 10 amino acids. Germline V gene data show CDR1 as SNHLY and CDR2 as FYNNEI. The CDR3 coding sequence is TGTGCCAGATGGTGGGCTGAAGCTTTCTTT. This gives the protein CARWWAEAFF.

The chain uses TRBV12-5 and TRBJ2-1; a weak D match, TRBD1 (7 bases). This CDR3 has 15 amino acids. Looked up from germline, CDR1 is LGHNT and CDR2 is FRNRAP. V lost 1 base and J lost 3, with 10 bases in between. In DNA form, the CDR3 reads TGTGCTAGTGGTTTGGGACAGGGAGGCTACAATGAGCAGTTCTTC. It yields the protein CASGLGQGGYNEQFF.

There are a few counts of this clone. The chain recombines TRBV11-2 with TRBJ2-4; D is unclear. Deletions cut 4 bases from V and 0 bases from J, with 7 bases between. This CDR3 is built from 14 residues. Germline assignment: CDR1 SGHAT and CDR2 FQNNGV. Here the CDR3 DNA reads TGTGCCAGCAGCTCCCGGTTAGCCAAAAACATTCAGTACTTC. Translating it yields CASSSRLAKNIQYF.

V usage is TRBV18 and J usage is TRBJ2-5; a weak D match, TRBD1 (6 bases). CDR3 length equals 14 residues. The V gene's germline CDR1 is KGHSH and CDR2 LQKENI. V was pared by 2 bases and J by 4 bases, with 11 bases between. CDR3 amino acids: CASSPLEQGETQYF. The CDR3 DNA reads TGTGCCAGCTCACCATTGGAACAGGGAGAGACCCAGTACTTC. Based on the CDR3 plus reference TRBV18 and TRBJ2-5, the full variable domain is NAGVMQNPRHLVRRRGQEARLRCSPMKGHSHVYWYRQLPEEGLKFMVYLQKENIIDESGMPKERFSAEFPKEGPSILRIQQVVRGDSAAYFCASSPLEQGETQYFGPGTRLLVL.

This clone showed up just once. The V and J genes are TRBV5-5 and TRBJ1-2; 11 positions agree with TRBD1. The CDR3 sequence is 15 residues long. CDR1 and CDR2 (germline): SGHKS, YYEKEE (reference sequence). Germline trimming cut 4 bases from V and 4 bases from J; bases unmatched to any gene: 6. The CDR3 region is CASSNRDRGSYGYTF. The CDR3 DNA reads as TGTGCCAGCAGCAACCGGGACAGGGGGAGCTATGGCTACACCTTC.

In this sample, this clone turned up once. The CDR3 DNA sequence: TGTGCCAGCAGCTCAAACAGGGGTTCCGAGACCCAGTACTTC. Its protein is CASSSNRGSETQYF. This chain joins TRBV7-6 and TRBJ2-5, with 7 bases lining up with TRBD1. CDR1 and CDR2 (germline): SGHVS, FNYEAQ. This CDR3 has 14 residues. V trimming: 4 bases; J trimming: 5 bases; junction bases outside the gene matches: 7.

The rearrangement links TRBV6-1 to TRBJ2-7; 9 bases are shared with TRBD2. Trimming cost V 2 bases and J 6 bases; bases outside gene matches: 2. This CDR3 is built from 13 residues. From germline, CDR1 is MNHNS and CDR2 SASEGT. The CDR3 loop is CASSESGRLEQYF. In nucleotides, the CDR3 is TGTGCCAGCAGTGAAAGCGGGAGGCTCGAGCAGTACTTC.

The gene calls are TRBV7-6 and TRBJ2-2; a weak D match, TRBD2 (6 bases). The CDR3 is 18 amino acids. Deletions cut 2 bases from V and 0 bases from J, with 16 bases between. CDR1 and CDR2 (germline): SGHVS, FNYEAQ. CDR3 sequence reads: CASSLSSERASNTGELFF. Written as DNA, the CDR3 is TGTGCCAGCAGCTTATCTAGCGAGCGGGCCTCGAACACCGGGGAGCTGTTTTTT.

This sequence joins TRBV7-6 and TRBJ2-5, with unresolved D. V was clipped by 2 bases and J by 0 bases, with 7 bases between them. Germline V gives CDR1 SGHVS, CDR2 FNYEAQ. This CDR3 is built from 14 residues. The CDR3 region has the DNA TGTGCCAGCAGCTTAAACGCCCACCAAGAGACCCAGTACTTC. Its translation: CASSLNAHQETQYF.

This sequence joins TRBV5-1 and TRBJ2-1; D is possibly TRBD1 or TRBD2 (5 bases each). This CDR3 comprises 15 residues. Germline CDR1 and CDR2: SGHRS and YFSETQ. The germline V and J ends were trimmed by 4 bases and 3 bases, with 14 bases remaining between them. The CDR3 DNA reads as TGCGCCAGCAGCCCGAGGGGAGATGACTACAATGAGCAGTTCTTC. Its protein is CASSPRGDDYNEQFF.

This clone was picked up a small number of times. The chain has TRBV30 and TRBJ2-1, with D hard to call. The germline gives CDR1 GTSNPN, CDR2 SVGIG (reference sequence). This CDR3 is 12 amino acids long. V gave up 5 bases and J gave up 6 bases, with 11 bases separating them. The CDR3 spells CAWAASVNEQFF. The DNA for the CDR3 is TGTGCCTGGGCGGCAAGTGTCAATGAGCAGTTCTTC.

V is TRBV10-2 and J is TRBJ2-1; the match to TRBD2 covers 11 bases. Germline CDR1 and CDR2: WSHSY and SAAADI. This CDR3 comprises 18 residues. V lost 0 bases, J lost 6 bases, and 10 bases stayed unmatched. The CDR3 is CASSESGWLGTSGNEQFF. CDR3 sequence (DNA): TGCGCCAGCAGTGAGTCGGGTTGGTTAGGGACTAGCGGCAATGAGCAGTTCTTC.

The chain is built from TRBV30 and TRBJ2-7; TRBD1 is a possible D gene (6 bases). CDR1 and CDR2 from the germline V gene are GTSNPN and SVGIG (reference sequence). V dropped 8 bases and J dropped 3 bases, with 11 bases sitting between them. The CDR3 sequence is 11 residues long. CDR3 sequence reads: CAGGQNYEQYF. The CDR3 bases are TGTGCCGGCGGACAGAACTACGAGCAGTACTTC.

The rearrangement uses TRBV6-1 and TRBJ2-7, with D unresolved. This CDR3 is 10 amino acids long. Germline CDR1 MNHNS, CDR2 SASEGT. With 10 bases removed from V and 4 bases from J, the gap between germline ends came to 8 bases. CDR3: CANRFYEQYF. The CDR3 bases are TGTGCCAACAGATTTTACGAGCAGTACTTC.

The genes are TRBV5-4 and TRBJ2-1, with TRBD2 matching 7 bases. This CDR3 has 18 residues. The V gene end was trimmed by 0 bases and the J gene end by 0 bases; junction bases not matched to a gene: 9. Per the germline V gene, CDR1 is SGHNT and CDR2 is YYREEE (reference sequence). The CDR3 here is CASSLGAARGSSYNEQFF. The CDR3 DNA reads as TGTGCCAGCAGCTTGGGGGCGGCGCGGGGGAGCTCCTACAATGAGCAGTTCTTC. The whole variable domain, filled in from reference TRBV5-4 and TRBJ2-1, reads ETGVTQSPTHLIKTRGQQVTLRCSSQSGHNTVSWYQQALGQGPQFIFQYYREEENGRGNFPPRFSGLQFPNYSSELNVNALELDDSALYLCASSLGAARGSSYNEQFFGPGTRLTVL.